These 27 T cell receptor beta chains originate from one sample sequenced in a study of blood T cell repertoires in COVID-19. TCRdb keeps only in-frame clones here, not all; method: immunoSEQ multiplex PCR. This table holds around 110,000 clones, over 80% found once. Sequencing was performed on peripheral blood. These receptors came from a man aged 25-40 years with acute or convalescent COVID-19.

The chain recombines TRBV9 with TRBJ1-3; TRBD1 matches 8 bases. Trimming cost V 4 bases and J 3 bases; bases outside gene matches: 3. The CDR3 extends over 14 amino acids. Germline CDR1 reads SGDLS; CDR2 reads YYNGEE. CDR3 sequence (DNA): TGTGCCAGCAGCCCCGGACAGGGTGGAAACACCATATATTTT. Amino acid sequence: CASSPGQGGNTIYF.

The V and J genes are TRBV21-1 and TRBJ1-1. TRBV21-1 is termed a pseudogene. CDR3 length: 14 amino acids. CDR3 residues: CASSSGHRNTEAFF. CDR3 in DNA: TGTGCCAGCAGCAGCGGGCACCGTAACACTGAAGCTTTCTTT.

The CDR3 DNA is TGTGCCACCACAGGGGCGGCGAACACTGAAGCTTTCTTT. Residues: CATTGAANTEAFF. The chain uses TRBV24-1 and TRBJ1-1, with D possibly TRBD1 on 6 matching bases. This CDR3 contains 13 residues. Trimming stripped 8 bases from V and 1 base from J, with 10 bases between. The germline gives CDR1 KGHDR, CDR2 SFDVKD.

The chain is built from TRBV19 and TRBJ1-3, with no clear D. Looked up from germline, CDR1 is LNHDA and CDR2 is SQIVND (reference sequence). The CDR3 extends over 16 amino acids. V gave up 1 base and J gave up 0 bases, with 10 bases separating them. The CDR3 sequence is CASSIAWLDSGNTIYF. In DNA form, the CDR3 reads TGTGCCAGTAGTATAGCCTGGTTAGACTCTGGAAACACCATATATTTT.

This chain uses TRBV18 with TRBJ2-3; D gene unclear. The CDR3 has 11 amino acids. V shed 9 bases and J shed 4 bases, with 8 bases lying between them. CDR1 KGHSH and CDR2 LQKENI come from the germline V gene. The CDR3 nucleotides are TGTGCCAGTCCCGAGGCAGATACGCAGTATTTT. Amino acid sequence: CASPEADTQYF.

This clone was recorded many times. J is TRBJ2-1 and V is TRBV13; a possible D gene is TRBD1 (5 bases). CDR1 is PRHDT, CDR2 FYEKMQ, per germline (reference sequence). This CDR3 comprises 15 residues. Trimming left V 5 bases short and J 0 bases short, with 11 bases between. Here the CDR3 reads CASSPRVVSYNEQFF. The CDR3 coding sequence is TGTGCCAGCAGCCCCAGGGTAGTCTCCTACAATGAGCAGTTCTTC.

The chain is built from TRBV6-5 and TRBJ1-1; 7 bases map to TRBD1. This CDR3 has 14 residues. V shed 8 bases, J shed 0 bases, and the junction held 6 bases outside the gene matches. Germline loops: CDR1 MNHEY, CDR2 SVGAGI. DNA of the CDR3: TGTGCCAGCGCCCGAGGGGGCTTGAACACTGAAGCTTTCTTT. Translated, it gives CASARGGLNTEAFF.

The V call is TRBV7-2, the J call TRBJ2-5, with D perhaps matching TRBD2 (6 bases). The V gene lost 5 bases and the J gene lost 1 base, with 11 bases spanning the gap. The CDR3 length is 14 residues. Germline-derived CDR1 and CDR2 are SGHTA and FQGNSA. CDR3 in amino acids: CASSLSGLQETQYF. The DNA of the CDR3 is TGTGCCAGCAGCCTATCGGGACTCCAAGAGACCCAGTACTTC. The entire variable domain, with the rest obtained from reference TRBV7-2 and TRBJ2-5, is as follows: GAGVSQSPSNKVTEKGKDVELRCDPISGHTALYWYRQSLGQGLEFLIYFQGNSAPDKSGLPSDRFSAERTGGSVSTLTIQRTQQEDSAVYLCASSLSGLQETQYFGPGTRLLVL.

The chain couples TRBV6-2 or TRBV6-3 to TRBJ2-4; D gene unclear. The V end was cut by 5 bases, the J end by 0 bases, with 8 bases between. CDR1 and CDR2 from the germline V gene are MNHEY and SVGEGT. CDR3 size: 14 residues. The CDR3 sequence: CASSIDLAKNIQYF. In nucleotides, the CDR3 is TGTGCCAGCAGTATCGACTTAGCCAAAAACATTCAGTACTTC.

The J gene is TRBJ1-2, the V gene TRBV30; 8 nucleotides align to TRBD1. Germline V lookup: CDR1 GTSNPN, CDR2 SVGIG (reference sequence). The J segment lost 6 bases and the V segment lost 0 bases, leaving 3 bases of the junction unmatched. The CDR3 loop spans 13 amino acids. The CDR3 nucleotides read TGTGCCTGGAGTGTACAGGGGGGGGATGGCTACACCTTC. Translation: CAWSVQGGDGYTF.

This sequence joins TRBV5-1 and TRBJ2-7; D might be TRBD2 (5 bases). The V and J ends lost 0 bases and 5 bases respectively, with 12 bases between them. The CDR3 is made up of 14 amino acids. Germline CDR1 and CDR2: SGHRS and YFSETQ. CDR3 DNA: TGCGCCAGCAGCTTGGGTGGGAGTGTCCACGAGCAGTACGTC. It yields the protein CASSLGGSVHEQYV.

The chain uses TRBV5-8 and TRBJ2-7; the match to TRBD2 covers 8 bases. The CDR3 extends over 19 amino acids. Germline CDR1 SGHTS, CDR2 YDEGEE. V was pared by 1 base and J by 3 bases, with 18 bases of the junction left unmatched. This chain's CDR3 is CASSLSPAGARILFYEQYF. The CDR3 region has the DNA TGTGCCAGCAGCTTGAGCCCAGCGGGGGCCCGGATCCTATTCTACGAGCAGTACTTC.

This rearrangement joins TRBV9 to TRBJ1-1; TRBD1 might be the D (6 bases). The length of the CDR3 is 15 residues. V lost 3 bases to trimming and J lost 1 base, with 13 bases between them. Germline V gene sequence: CDR1 SGDLS, CDR2 YYNGEE. The CDR3: CASSAQGGGNTEAFF. The CDR3 DNA reads as TGTGCCAGCAGCGCCCAGGGAGGGGGGAACACTGAAGCTTTCTTT.

The chain has TRBV9 and TRBJ1-2, with TRBD1 identical over 9 bases. With V trimmed by 0 bases and J by 2 bases, 2 bases remained unmatched. Germline V gives CDR1 SGDLS, CDR2 YYNGEE. The CDR3 runs to 15 residues. CDR3 region: CASSVGGQGNYGYTF. The CDR3 coding sequence is TGTGCCAGCAGCGTAGGGGGACAGGGAAACTATGGCTACACCTTC.

The chain combines TRBV3-1 (or the pseudogene TRBV3-2) with TRBJ2-1, with a tentative D call TRBD1 (5 bases). Trimming took off 0 bases at V and 3 bases at J, with 15 bases between the two ends. Germline assignment: CDR1 LGHDT and CDR2 YNNKEL (reference sequence). The CDR3 loop spans 17 amino acids. For the CDR3, the DNA is TGTGCCAGCAGCCAAGACGTGGGGCAGCTGAGCTACAATGAGCAGTTCTTC. Encoded protein: CASSQDVGQLSYNEQFF.

The gene calls are TRBV18 and TRBJ2-3; 11 positions agree with TRBD2. Trimming removed 3 bases from V and 4 bases from J; junction bases left unmatched: 0. CDR3 size: 14 residues. Germline V CDR1 and CDR2: KGHSH, LQKENI. The CDR3 DNA is TGTGCCAGCTCACCGGGACTAGCGGCAGATACGCAGTATTTT. Translating it yields CASSPGLAADTQYF.

The rearrangement uses TRBV7-2 and TRBJ2-3; 8 nucleotides line up with TRBD1. Per the germline V gene, CDR1 is SGHTA and CDR2 is FQGNSA. Trimming cost V 5 bases and J 9 bases; bases outside gene matches: 7. The CDR3 totals 13 residues. The CDR3 coding sequence is TGTGCCAGCAGCCCAAACAGGGGGGAGACGCAGTATTTT. Translating it yields CASSPNRGETQYF.

The genes are TRBV10-1 and TRBJ2-3, with 12 bases identical to TRBD2. Germline loops: CDR1 WNHNN, CDR2 SYGVQD (reference sequence). This CDR3 is 21 amino acids long. Trimming cost V 6 bases and J 2 bases; bases outside gene matches: 21. DNA for the CDR3: TGCGCCAGCAGCTACCTTCAGATAGGGACTAGCGGGCCCCAGGCCACAGATACGCAGTATTTT. Its protein product is CASSYLQIGTSGPQATDTQYF.

This chain uses TRBV7-3 with TRBJ2-1; D unclear. Trimming cost V 5 bases and J 9 bases, with 11 bases left between them. Germline CDR1 SGHTA, CDR2 FQGTGA. The CDR3 runs to 12 residues. Here the CDR3 reads CASSQFTGEQFF. In DNA, the CDR3 is TGTGCCAGCAGCCAATTTACGGGTGAGCAGTTCTTC.

This rearrangement joins TRBV4-2 to TRBJ2-3; 11 bases are a match to TRBD2. CDR1 is LGHNA, CDR2 YNFKEQ, per germline. V lost 3 bases to trimming and J lost 0 bases; unmatched junction nucleotides: 5. CDR3 length: 17 residues. The CDR3 sequence: CASSHRLAGSSTDTQYF. In DNA form, the CDR3 reads TGTGCCAGCAGCCACAGACTAGCGGGGTCTAGCACAGATACGCAGTATTTT.

The chain is built from TRBV6-5 and TRBJ2-4; D uncertain. Trimming took 8 bases from V and 1 from J, leaving 12 bases between them. The germline V gene has CDR1 MNHEY and CDR2 SVGAGI. This CDR3 is built from 14 residues. The CDR3 spells CASSSDMAKNIQYF. For the CDR3, the DNA is TGTGCCAGCTCTTCCGACATGGCCAAAAACATTCAGTACTTC.

This chain connects TRBV5-4 to TRBJ1-2; a weak D match, TRBD1 (5 bases). The CDR3 is 13 residues long. Trimming shortened V by 4 bases and J by 5 bases, and 12 bases separated the two germline ends. In germline, CDR1 is SGHNT, CDR2 YYREEE (reference sequence). This CDR3 is CASSQAGGYGYTF. CDR3 in DNA: TGTGCCAGCAGCCAGGCGGGGGGGTATGGCTACACCTTC.

This clone was observed a handful of times. The J gene is TRBJ1-6, the V gene TRBV9; maybe TRBD1 (5 bases). This CDR3 spans 14 amino acids. Germline V gene data show CDR1 as SGDLS and CDR2 as YYNGEE. With 3 bases removed from V and 7 bases from J, the gap between germline ends came to 11 bases. The CDR3 region is CASSERGSNSPLHF. Written as DNA, the CDR3 is TGTGCCAGCAGCGAAAGGGGTTCGAATTCACCCCTCCACTTT.

This clone was seen more than once but under ten times. The rearrangement links TRBV3-1 (or the pseudogene TRBV3-2) to TRBJ2-5; 7 positions agree with TRBD1. V gave up 11 bases and J gave up 2 bases; unmatched junction bases: 8. This CDR3 comprises 13 residues. Germline CDR1 is LGHDT and CDR2 is YNNKEL (reference sequence). In nucleotides, the CDR3 is TGTGCCGTCCGACAGGGCCAGCAAGAGACCCAGTACTTC. Its translation: CAVRQGQQETQYF.

The chain is built from TRBV3-1 (or the pseudogene TRBV3-2) and TRBJ2-3; tentative D call: TRBD2 (5 bases). V lost 1 base and J lost 5, with 7 bases in between. The CDR3 loop spans 13 amino acids. Germline V lookup: CDR1 LGHDT, CDR2 YNNKEL (reference sequence). This CDR3 is CASSQVEGDTQYF. In DNA, the CDR3 is TGTGCCAGCAGCCAAGTTGAGGGAGATACGCAGTATTTT.

The chain employs TRBV11-2 and TRBJ1-5; D gene uncertain. Trimming cost V 3 bases and J 4 bases, with 7 bases left between them. There are 13 residues in the CDR3. CDR1 is SGHAT and CDR2 is FQNNGV in the germline V gene. DNA for the CDR3: TGTGCCAGCAGCTTTTCGGAGAATCAGCCCCAGCATTTT. Protein sequence: CASSFSENQPQHF. Full variable domain (missing parts from reference TRBV11-2 and TRBJ1-5): EAGVAQSPRYKIIEKRQSVAFWCNPISGHATLYWYQQILGQGPKLLIQFQNNGVVDDSQLPKDRFSAERLKGVDSTLKIQPAKLEDSAVYLCASSFSENQPQHFGDGTRLSIL.

The chain uses TRBV19 and TRBJ1-2; TRBD1 aligns across 9 bases. Germline values: CDR1 LNHDA, CDR2 SQIVND (reference sequence). This CDR3 is built from 16 residues. J gave up 5 bases and V 4 bases, and 11 bases lay outside the gene matches. CDR3 region: CASSTPGQGDHYGYTF. In DNA form, the CDR3 reads TGTGCCAGTAGTACACCGGGACAGGGCGATCATTATGGCTACACCTTC.